The clone carrying this T cell receptor (beta chain) turned up a few times. As yet, its antigen is unknown. The germline V gene encodes CDR1 MNHEY and CDR2 SMNVEV (reference sequence). This CDR3 has 14 residues. V dropped 3 bases and J dropped 6 bases, with 15 bases sitting between them. The data are from a study of T cells in Graves' hyperthyroidism and ophthalmopathy. Whole-study findings and limits: Median prediction lead before ophthalmopathy onset was six to eight months with the model.

TCR beta CDR3 region amplification was performed from RNA transcripts. The TCR CDR3 first-round RT-PCR relied on the HTBI primer set. TCRdb recomputed calls from the multiplex PCR reads with MiXCR, one row per CDR3 protein. The data show roughly 700,000 distinct CDR3 sequences, roughly a third seen once. Sequenced: blood. The clonotype was recovered from a woman in her 40s with Graves' hyperthyroidism. The chain recombines TRBV27 with TRBJ2-7, with D uncertain. This CDR3 reads CASSFKGVNGEQYF. The CDR3 DNA follows: TGTGCCAGCAGTTTCAAGGGTGTGAATGGCGAGCAGTACTTC.